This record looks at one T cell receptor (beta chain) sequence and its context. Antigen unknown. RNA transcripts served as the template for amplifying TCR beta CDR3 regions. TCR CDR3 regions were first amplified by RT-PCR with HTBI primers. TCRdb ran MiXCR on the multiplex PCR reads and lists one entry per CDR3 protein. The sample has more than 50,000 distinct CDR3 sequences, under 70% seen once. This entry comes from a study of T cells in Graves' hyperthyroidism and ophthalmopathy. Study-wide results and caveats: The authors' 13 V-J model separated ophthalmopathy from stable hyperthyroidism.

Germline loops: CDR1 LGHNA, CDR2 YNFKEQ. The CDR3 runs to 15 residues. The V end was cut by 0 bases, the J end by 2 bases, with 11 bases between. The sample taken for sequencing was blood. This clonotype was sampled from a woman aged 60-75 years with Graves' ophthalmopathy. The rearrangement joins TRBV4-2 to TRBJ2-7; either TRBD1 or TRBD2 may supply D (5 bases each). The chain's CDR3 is CASSQEAQGAYEQYF. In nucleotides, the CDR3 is TGTGCCAGCAGCCAAGAGGCGCAGGGAGCCTACGAGCAGTACTTC.